A selection of T cell receptor beta chains follows, all from one sample in a study of shared clonotypes between healthy human individuals. Assay used: immunoSEQ multiplex PCR; TCRdb lists only in-frame clones, some missing. Among some 1.5 million clones listed, roughly 96% were seen once. The sample was naive CD4+ T cells sorted from blood. Every receptor here comes from a man under 40 in good health. The CDR3 runs from the conserved cysteine through the conserved F or W. The D gene is left open where the match is weak. Size is omitted from some rows. Given values are once, few, many or a class for expanded clones.

clone size	V gene	J gene	D gene	CDR3 DNA	CDR3 protein
NA	TRBV4-3	TRBJ2-7	NA	TGCGCCAGCAGCGCCAGACACCCGACCTACGAGCAGTACTTC	CASSARHPTYEQYF
once	TRBV11-2	TRBJ2-7	NA	TGTGCCAGCAGCCGGGGGGCAGGATCCTACGAGCAGTACTTC	CASSRGAGSYEQYF
NA	TRBV5-4	TRBJ1-1	NA	TGTGCCAGCAGCTTTTTAGGGGAGAACACTGAAGCTTTCTTT	CASSFLGENTEAFF
NA	TRBV15	TRBJ1-5	NA	TGTGCCACCAGCGCCAGGATGGGCAATCAGCCCCAGCATTTT	CATSARMGNQPQHF
NA	TRBV29-1	TRBJ2-3	TRBD1	TGCAGCGTCCTAGGGGGCGCACAGACGCAGTATTTT	CSVLGGAQTQYF
NA	TRBV7-2	TRBJ2-2	NA	TGTGCCAGCAGCCCGGACGTGTCCGGGGAGCTGTTTTTT	CASSPDVSGELFF
NA	TRBV11-2	TRBJ1-1	NA	TGTGCCAGCAGCTTAGATATGGCGGGAAGCACTGAAGCTTTCTTT	CASSLDMAGSTEAFF
NA	TRBV5-1	TRBJ2-7	NA	TGCGCCAGCAGCGAAGAACAATTCGGCTACGAGCAGTACTTC	CASSEEQFGYEQYF
NA	TRBV27	TRBJ2-1	TRBD1	TGTGCCAGCAGTTTATTAGACAGGGGGTTCGTACAGTTCTTC	CASSLLDRGFVQFF
NA	TRBV5-5	TRBJ1-1	TRBD1	TGTGCCAGCAGCTTGAAGGGGACAGGGGGCGGAACTGAAGCTTTCTTT	CASSLKGTGGGTEAFF
NA	TRBV5-4	TRBJ2-2	NA	TGTGCCAGCAGCTTGGGTCCTCGTATGAACACCGGGGAGCTGTTTTTT	CASSLGPRMNTGELFF
NA	TRBV5-7	TRBJ2-5	TRBD1	TGTGCCAGCAGCCTCAGGGGGCGCGAACAAGAGACCCAGTACTTC	CASSLRGREQETQYF
NA	TRBV11-2	TRBJ2-2	NA	TGTGCCAGCAGCTTAGTCCCCAACGGGGAGCTGTTTTTT	CASSLVPNGELFF